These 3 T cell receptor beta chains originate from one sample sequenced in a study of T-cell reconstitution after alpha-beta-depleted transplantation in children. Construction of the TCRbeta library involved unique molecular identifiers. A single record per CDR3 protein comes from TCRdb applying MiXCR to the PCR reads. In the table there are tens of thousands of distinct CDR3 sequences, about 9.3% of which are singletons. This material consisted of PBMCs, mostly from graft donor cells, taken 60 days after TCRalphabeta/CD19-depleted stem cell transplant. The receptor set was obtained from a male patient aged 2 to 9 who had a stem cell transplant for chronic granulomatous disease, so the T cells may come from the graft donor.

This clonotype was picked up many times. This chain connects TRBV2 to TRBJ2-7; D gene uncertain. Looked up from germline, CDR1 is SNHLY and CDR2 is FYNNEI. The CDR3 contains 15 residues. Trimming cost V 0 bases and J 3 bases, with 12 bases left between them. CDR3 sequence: CASSEAPSLYYEQYF. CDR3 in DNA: TGTGCCAGCAGTGAAGCCCCTTCCCTCTACTACGAGCAGTACTTC.

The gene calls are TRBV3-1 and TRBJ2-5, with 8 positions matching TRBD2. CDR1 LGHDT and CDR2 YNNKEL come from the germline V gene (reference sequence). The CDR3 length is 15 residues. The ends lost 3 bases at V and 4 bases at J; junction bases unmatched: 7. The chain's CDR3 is CASSHFGRAGETQYF. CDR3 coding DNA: TGTGCCAGCAGCCATTTCGGGAGGGCAGGAGAGACCCAGTACTTC.

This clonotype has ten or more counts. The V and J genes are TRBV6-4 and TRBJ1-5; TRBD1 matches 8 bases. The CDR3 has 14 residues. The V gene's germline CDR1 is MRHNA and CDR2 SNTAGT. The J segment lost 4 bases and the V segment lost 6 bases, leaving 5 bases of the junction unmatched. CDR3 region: CASSPQGGNQPQHF. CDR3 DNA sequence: TGTGCCAGCAGCCCACAGGGGGGGAATCAGCCCCAGCATTTT.